Shown below are 7 T cell receptor beta chains from a single sample sequenced in a study of T cells in Graves' hyperthyroidism and ophthalmopathy (dated by TCRdb to about 2019). To prepare the library, multiplex PCR was applied. Reads for this sample came from an Illumina HiSeq 2000. The TCR beta CDR3 regions were amplified from RNA transcripts. A first-round RT-PCR of the TCR CDR3 used the HTBI primer set with the Qiagen OneStep RT-PCR kit. The public reads were reprocessed in TCRdb via fastp at Q25 and MiXCR, keeping in-frame beta chains. Rows with a matching CDR3 protein are joined into one entry that keeps the most common DNA and genes. The sample records 470,000 or so distinct CDR3 sequences, less than 25% of which are singletons. Clones ranked in the top ten supply around a quarter of the sample. Material for sequencing was blood. The receptors stem from a man between 18 and 29 years old with Graves' hyperthyroidism.

A single count supports this clonotype. The chain recombines TRBV2 with TRBJ1-1; D is perhaps TRBD1 (5 bases). The V gene lost 0 bases and the J gene lost 2 bases, with 10 bases spanning the gap. Germline V gene lookup returns CDR1 SNHLY and CDR2 FYNNEI. The CDR3 is 15 residues long. CDR3: CASSEAYRGNTEAFF. The CDR3 DNA reads TGTGCCAGCAGTGAAGCGTATAGGGGAAACACTGAAGCTTTCTTT.

This clonotype was counted many times. The chain combines TRBV12-3 or TRBV12-4 with TRBJ1-2; 7 bases fit TRBD1. The CDR3 contains 18 residues. V gave up 3 bases and J gave up 0 bases; unmatched junction bases: 13. CDR3 loop: CASSLGKGGTPPNYGYTF. Written as DNA, the CDR3 is TGTGCCAGCAGTTTGGGGAAAGGGGGCACACCACCTAACTATGGCTACACCTTC.

In this sample, this clonotype turned up many times. The chain is built from TRBV12-3 or TRBV12-4 and TRBJ1-2; tentative D call: TRBD1 (5 bases). This CDR3 spans 13 amino acids. V lost 5 bases to trimming and J lost 8 bases, with 15 bases between them. This CDR3 reads CASSTLGGVGYTF. Written as DNA, the CDR3 is TGTGCCAGCAGTACCCTCGGGGGTGTGGGCTACACCTTC.

This clonotype came up many times. The rearrangement joins TRBV24-1 to TRBJ2-2; 9 nucleotides line up with TRBD1. The J segment lost 5 bases and the V segment lost 3 bases, leaving 9 bases of the junction unmatched. The germline CDR1 and CDR2 sequences are KGHDR and SFDVKD. This CDR3 is built from 17 residues. The chain's CDR3 is CATSDGGSGTGTGELFF. The CDR3 DNA is TGTGCCACCAGTGATGGGGGATCCGGGACAGGGACCGGGGAGCTGTTTTTT.

V usage is TRBV27 and J usage is TRBJ2-1; TRBD2 matches 7 bases. The V and J ends lost 5 bases and 4 bases, in that order; junction bases with no gene match: 5. The germline CDR1 and CDR2 sequences are MNHEY and SMNVEV (reference sequence). The CDR3 is 14 amino acids. Written as DNA, the CDR3 is TGTGCCAGCAGTCCCGGGGGGACTTACAATGAGCAGTTCTTC. It translates to CASSPGGTYNEQFF.

The V gene is TRBV6-5, the J gene TRBJ1-2; a possible D gene is TRBD1 (5 bases). The CDR3 has 16 residues. Germline loops: CDR1 MNHEY, CDR2 SVGAGI. V was trimmed by 1 base and J by 5 bases, leaving 17 bases between them. The CDR3: CASSYYSQGGGYGYTF. The CDR3 nucleotides are TGTGCCAGCAGTTACTATTCTCAGGGAGGAGGGTATGGCTACACCTTC.

This clonotype was seen many times. The V and J genes are TRBV12-3 or TRBV12-4 and TRBJ1-6; 7 bases agree with TRBD1. The CDR3 contains 14 residues. V shed 3 bases, J shed 8 bases, and the junction held 4 bases outside the gene matches. This chain's CDR3 is CASSFRTGHSPLHF. In DNA form, the CDR3 reads TGTGCCAGCAGTTTTCGGACAGGACATTCACCCCTCCACTTT.